These 4 T cell receptor beta chains were sequenced from one sample in a study of regulatory T cells in long-lasting Graves disease. Time point indicated: persistent/refractory GD, antithyroid drugs over 5 years with positive TRAb. RNA isolated from PBMCs was used to make the TCR library. CDR3 regions were amplified by Arm-PCR using iRepertoire HTBI primers to build TCR beta libraries. MiXCR, run by TCRdb on the multiplex PCR reads, gives a single entry per CDR3 protein. Of 400,000 to 600,000 distinct CDR3 sequences listed, approximately 21% were seen once; the top ten hold roughly 7.1%. Material: peripheral blood mononuclear cells (PBMCs), obtained when the disease was refractory, from a patient treated with antithyroid drugs. These receptors came from a female donor with Graves disease.

Concerning this clonotype itself: Possible read error: a much larger clone is one base away. The genes are TRBV6-2 or TRBV6-3 and TRBJ1-2; 7 nucleotides match TRBD1. CDR3 size: 14 residues. The germline gives CDR1 MNHEY, CDR2 SVGEGT. The CDR3 loop reads CASNTGTENCGYTF. The CDR3 nucleotides read TGTGCCAGCAACACCGGGACAGAAAACTGTGGCTACACCTTC.

In the case of this clonotype: The likely explanation is a read error, given a far larger clone one base away. This chain links TRBV7-9 with TRBJ2-6; perhaps D is TRBD1 or TRBD2 (5 bases each). The length of the CDR3 is 15 residues. The germline CDR1 and CDR2 sequences are SEHNR and FQNEAQ (reference sequence). CDR3 amino acids: CASSFTGAGASVLTF. CDR3 bases: TGTGCCAGCAGCTTCACCGGGGCTGGGGCCAGCGTCCTGACTTTC.

This clonotype was found many times. The chain carries TRBV28 and TRBJ1-5, with D tentatively TRBD1 (5 bases). The ends were cut back, 3 bases at V and 0 bases at J, with 9 bases in the middle. CDR1 and CDR2 (germline): MDHEN, SYDVKM. This CDR3 contains 15 residues. CDR3 DNA: TGTGCCAGCAGTTTGGGGGACTATAGCAATCAGCCCCAGCATTTT. It yields the protein CASSLGDYSNQPQHF.

This clonotype was picked up many times. The rearrangement uses TRBV2 and TRBJ2-5; unclear D gene. V was shortened by 6 bases and J by 4 bases, with 21 bases between the two germline ends. The CDR3 is 16 amino acids. The germline V gene encodes CDR1 SNHLY and CDR2 FYNNEI. The CDR3 region has the DNA TGTGCCAGCAGAATTCCAGGACGTAATAAGGGAGAGACCCAGTACTTC. It specifies CASRIPGRNKGETQYF.